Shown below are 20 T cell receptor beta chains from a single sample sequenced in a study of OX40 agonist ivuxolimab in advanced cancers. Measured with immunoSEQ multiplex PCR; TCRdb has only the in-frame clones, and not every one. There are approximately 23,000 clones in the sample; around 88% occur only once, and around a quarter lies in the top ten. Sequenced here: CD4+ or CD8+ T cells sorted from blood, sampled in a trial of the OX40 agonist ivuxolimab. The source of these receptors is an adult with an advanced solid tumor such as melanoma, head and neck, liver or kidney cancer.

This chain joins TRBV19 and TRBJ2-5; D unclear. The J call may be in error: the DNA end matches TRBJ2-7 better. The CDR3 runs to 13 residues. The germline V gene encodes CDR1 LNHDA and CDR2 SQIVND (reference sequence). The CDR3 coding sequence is TGTGCCAGTAGTATAACAGATACCTACGAGCAGTACTTC. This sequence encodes CASSITDTYEQYF.

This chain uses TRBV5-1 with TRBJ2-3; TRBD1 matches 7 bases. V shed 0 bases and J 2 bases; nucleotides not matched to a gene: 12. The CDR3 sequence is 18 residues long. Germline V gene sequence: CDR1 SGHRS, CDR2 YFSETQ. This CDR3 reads CASSLAENRDRYTDTQYF. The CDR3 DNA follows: TGCGCCAGCAGCTTGGCAGAAAACCGGGACAGATACACAGATACGCAGTATTTT.

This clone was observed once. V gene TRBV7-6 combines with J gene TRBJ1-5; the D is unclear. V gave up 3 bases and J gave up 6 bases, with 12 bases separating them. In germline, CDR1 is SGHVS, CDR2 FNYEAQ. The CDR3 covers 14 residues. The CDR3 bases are TGTGCCAGCAGCTTTGGGCAAGAAAGTCAGCCCCAGCATTTT. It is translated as CASSFGQESQPQHF.

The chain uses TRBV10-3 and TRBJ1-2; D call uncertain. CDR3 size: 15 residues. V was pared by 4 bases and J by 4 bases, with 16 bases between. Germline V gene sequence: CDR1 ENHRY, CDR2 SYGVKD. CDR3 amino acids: CAISVNIQLSYGYTF. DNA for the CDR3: TGTGCCATCAGTGTAAATATACAACTTAGCTATGGCTACACCTTC.

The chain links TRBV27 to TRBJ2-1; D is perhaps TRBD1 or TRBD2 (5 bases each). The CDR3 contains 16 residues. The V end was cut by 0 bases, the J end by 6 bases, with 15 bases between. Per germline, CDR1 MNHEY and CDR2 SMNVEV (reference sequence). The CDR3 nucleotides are TGTGCCAGCAGTTTATCTTACGGGACGTCTTTCAATGAGCAGTTCTTC. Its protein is CASSLSYGTSFNEQFF.

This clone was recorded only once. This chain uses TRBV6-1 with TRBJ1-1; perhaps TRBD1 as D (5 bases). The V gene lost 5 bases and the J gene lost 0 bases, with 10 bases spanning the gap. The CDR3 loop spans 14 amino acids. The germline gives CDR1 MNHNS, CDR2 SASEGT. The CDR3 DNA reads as TGTGCCAGCAGTCTATGGGGCATGAACACTGAAGCTTTCTTT. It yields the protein CASSLWGMNTEAFF.

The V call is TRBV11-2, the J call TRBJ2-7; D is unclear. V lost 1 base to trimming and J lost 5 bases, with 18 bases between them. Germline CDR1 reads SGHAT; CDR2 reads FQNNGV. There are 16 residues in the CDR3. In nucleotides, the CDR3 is TGTGCCAGCAGCTTAGCCCCCAGTCCAGGAGCCCACGAGCAGTACTTC. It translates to CASSLAPSPGAHEQYF.

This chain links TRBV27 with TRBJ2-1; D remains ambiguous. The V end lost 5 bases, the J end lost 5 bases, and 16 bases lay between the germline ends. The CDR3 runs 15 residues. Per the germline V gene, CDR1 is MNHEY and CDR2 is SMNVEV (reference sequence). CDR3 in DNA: TGTGCCAGCAGTCTCCCGGGTAGGGCCGACAATGAGCAGTTCTTC. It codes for CASSLPGRADNEQFF.

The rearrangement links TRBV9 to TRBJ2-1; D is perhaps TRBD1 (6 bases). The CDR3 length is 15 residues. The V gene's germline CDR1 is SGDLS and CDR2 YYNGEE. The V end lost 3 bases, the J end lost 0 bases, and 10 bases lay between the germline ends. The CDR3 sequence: CASSEQGNSYNEQFF. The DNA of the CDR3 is TGTGCCAGCAGCGAACAGGGTAACTCCTACAATGAGCAGTTCTTC.

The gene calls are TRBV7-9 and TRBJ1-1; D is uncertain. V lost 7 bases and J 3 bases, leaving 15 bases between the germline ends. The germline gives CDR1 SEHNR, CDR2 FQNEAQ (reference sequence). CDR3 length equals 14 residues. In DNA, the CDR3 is TGTGCCAGCACCCCTGGCGGGCGCGACACTGAAGCTTTCTTT. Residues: CASTPGGRDTEAFF.

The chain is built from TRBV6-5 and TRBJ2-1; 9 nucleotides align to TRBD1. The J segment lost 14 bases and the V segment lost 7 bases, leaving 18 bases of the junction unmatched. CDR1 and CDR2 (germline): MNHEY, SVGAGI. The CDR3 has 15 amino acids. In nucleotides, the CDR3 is TGTGCCAGCACCAGGGACAGGGCGGGGTTCGAGCGGGAGTTCTTC. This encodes CASTRDRAGFEREFF.

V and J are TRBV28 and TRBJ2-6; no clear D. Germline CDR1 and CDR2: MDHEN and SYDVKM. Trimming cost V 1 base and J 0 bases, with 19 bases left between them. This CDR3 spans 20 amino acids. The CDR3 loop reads CASSLFTDRSLPSGANVLTF. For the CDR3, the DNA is TGTGCCAGCAGTTTATTCACGGACCGATCACTCCCCTCTGGGGCCAACGTCCTGACTTTC.

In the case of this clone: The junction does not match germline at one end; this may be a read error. In nucleotides, the CDR3 is TGTGCCAGCAGTTACGTGAAGTCGCTAGGGACTGAAGCTTTCTTT. Its protein product is CASSYVKSLGTEAFF. The V call is TRBV10-3, the J call TRBJ1-1; D is uncertain. The length of the CDR3 is 15 residues. The germline V gene encodes CDR1 ENHRY and CDR2 SYGVKD.

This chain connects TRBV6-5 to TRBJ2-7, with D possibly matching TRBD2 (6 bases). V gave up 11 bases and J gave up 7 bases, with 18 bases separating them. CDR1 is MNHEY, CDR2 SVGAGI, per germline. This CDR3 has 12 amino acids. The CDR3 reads CAGGNSYREQYF. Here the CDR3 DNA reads TGTGCCGGAGGGAATTCGTATAGGGAGCAGTACTTC.

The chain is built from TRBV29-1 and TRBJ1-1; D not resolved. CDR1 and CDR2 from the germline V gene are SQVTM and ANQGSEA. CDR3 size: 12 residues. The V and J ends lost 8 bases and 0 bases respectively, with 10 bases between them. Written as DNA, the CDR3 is TGCAGCCCCAGAGTCATGAACACTGAAGCTTTCTTT. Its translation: CSPRVMNTEAFF.

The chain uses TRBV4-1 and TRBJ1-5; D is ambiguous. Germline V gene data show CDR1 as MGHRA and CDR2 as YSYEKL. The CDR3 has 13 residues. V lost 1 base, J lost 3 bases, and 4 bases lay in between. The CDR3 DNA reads TGCGCCAGCAGCCAAGGGCCCAATCAGCCCCAGCATTTT. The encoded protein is CASSQGPNQPQHF.

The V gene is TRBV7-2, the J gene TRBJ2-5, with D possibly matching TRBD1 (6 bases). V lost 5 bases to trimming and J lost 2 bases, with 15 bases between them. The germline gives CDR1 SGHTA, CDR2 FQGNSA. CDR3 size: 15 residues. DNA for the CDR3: TGTGCCAGCAGCACGTGGACAGCTGTACAAGAGACCCAGTACTTC. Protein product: CASSTWTAVQETQYF.

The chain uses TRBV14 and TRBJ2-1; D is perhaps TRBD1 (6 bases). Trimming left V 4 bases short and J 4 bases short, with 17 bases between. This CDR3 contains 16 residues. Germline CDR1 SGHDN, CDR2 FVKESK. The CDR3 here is CASSPLTGPSYNEQFF. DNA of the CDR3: TGTGCCAGCAGCCCTCTCACAGGGCCCTCATACAATGAGCAGTTCTTC.

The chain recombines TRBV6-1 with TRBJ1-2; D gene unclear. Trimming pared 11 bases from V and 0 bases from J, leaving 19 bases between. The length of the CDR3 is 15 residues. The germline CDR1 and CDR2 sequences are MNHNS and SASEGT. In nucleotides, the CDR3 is TGTGCCTGTCAGATCCCCGGCATAGCTAACTATGGCTACACCTTC. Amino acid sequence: CACQIPGIANYGYTF.

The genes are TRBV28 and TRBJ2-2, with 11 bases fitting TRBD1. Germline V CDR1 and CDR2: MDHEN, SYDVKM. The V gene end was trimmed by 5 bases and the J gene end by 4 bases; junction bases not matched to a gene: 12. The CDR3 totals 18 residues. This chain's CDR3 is CASSHPSWDRGSTGELFF. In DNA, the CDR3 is TGTGCCAGCAGTCACCCTTCGTGGGACAGGGGGAGCACCGGGGAGCTGTTTTTT. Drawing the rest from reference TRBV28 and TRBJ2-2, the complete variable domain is DVKVTQSSRYLVKRTGEKVFLECVQDMDHENMFWYRQDPGLGLRLIYFSYDVKMKEKGDIPEGYSVSREKKERFSLILESASTNQTSMYLCASSHPSWDRGSTGELFFGEGSRLTVL.